These 8 T cell receptor beta chains came from one sample sequenced in a study of blood T cell repertoires in COVID-19. Sequencing used immunoSEQ multiplex PCR; TCRdb keeps in-frame clones, though not all of them. The sample consists of about 270,000 clones, approximately 81% of them appearing once. The sample consisted of peripheral blood. These TCRs come from a woman in her late teens or twenties with acute or convalescent COVID-19.

V is TRBV10-3 and J is TRBJ2-1; D uncertain. V lost 6 bases to trimming and J lost 0 bases, with 9 bases between them. CDR3 length: 14 amino acids. CDR1 is ENHRY and CDR2 is SYGVKD in the germline V gene. CDR3 in amino acids: CAIRAMSSYNEQFF. For the CDR3, the DNA is TGTGCCATCAGAGCCATGAGCTCCTACAATGAGCAGTTCTTC.

The rearrangement joins TRBV5-6 to TRBJ1-2; D is possibly TRBD1 (6 bases). The CDR3 totals 16 residues. Trimming removed 7 bases at V and 0 bases at J, with 19 bases between. Germline V CDR1 and CDR2: SGHDT, YYEEEE. The CDR3 reads CASSADRISSNYGYTF. For the CDR3, the DNA is TGTGCCAGCTCCGCTGACAGGATTAGTTCTAACTATGGCTACACCTTC.

Only a few counts were recorded for this clone. The chain couples TRBV4-3 to TRBJ2-1; TRBD1 agrees at 7 bases. The V gene end was trimmed by 0 bases and the J gene end by 0 bases; junction bases not matched to a gene: 8. Looked up from germline, CDR1 is LGHNA and CDR2 is YSLEER. This CDR3 spans 18 amino acids. The CDR3 sequence is CASSQDGTDLSSYNEQFF. The DNA for the CDR3 is TGCGCCAGCAGCCAAGATGGGACAGACCTAAGCTCCTACAATGAGCAGTTCTTC.

This clone was counted a single time. The chain carries TRBV6-5 and TRBJ1-3; D is unclear. The CDR3 length is 16 residues. The V gene's germline CDR1 is MNHEY and CDR2 SVGAGI. The V gene lost 1 base and the J gene lost 0 bases, with 10 bases spanning the gap. The CDR3 sequence is CASSYWGGSSGNTIYF. CDR3 nucleotide sequence: TGTGCCAGCAGTTACTGGGGAGGGTCCTCTGGAAACACCATATATTTT.

There are a few counts of this clone. J is TRBJ2-7 and V is TRBV5-1; no clear D. Germline V gene sequence: CDR1 SGHRS, CDR2 YFSETQ. CDR3 length: 13 amino acids. The ends were cut back, 1 base at V and 3 bases at J, with 8 bases in the middle. The CDR3 sequence is CASSLTNNYEQYF. DNA of the CDR3: TGCGCCAGCAGCTTGACAAATAACTACGAGCAGTACTTC.

This clone was picked up one time. Other DNA sequences in the sample encode the same CDR3. The chain carries TRBV30 and TRBJ1-5, with TRBD1 matching over 7 bases. Per the germline V gene, CDR1 is GTSNPN and CDR2 is SVGIG (reference sequence). CDR3 length: 13 amino acids. The V gene end was trimmed by 4 bases and the J gene end by 4 bases; junction bases not matched to a gene: 4. CDR3: CAWNRGQNQPQHF. CDR3 bases: TGTGCCTGGAATAGGGGACAGAATCAGCCCCAGCATTTT.

Comment on this clone: Different DNA sequences within this sample yield the same CDR3. This sequence joins TRBV29-1 and TRBJ1-1; TRBD1 might be the D (6 bases). The germline CDR1 and CDR2 sequences are SQVTM and ANQGSEA. The V end was cut by 6 bases, the J end by 1 base, with 12 bases between. The CDR3 extends over 13 amino acids. Here the CDR3 DNA reads TGCAGCGTGGTTCGACAGGAGAACACTGAAGCTTTCTTT. Its protein is CSVVRQENTEAFF.

The chain links TRBV13 to TRBJ2-5; 7 nucleotides agree with TRBD1. Looked up from germline, CDR1 is PRHDT and CDR2 is FYEKMQ (reference sequence). This CDR3 has 15 amino acids. The trim removed 4 bases at V and 1 base at J, leaving 6 bases unmatched. The CDR3, as DNA: TGTGCCAGCAGCTCCCCCCGGACAGGCCAAGAGACCCAGTACTTC. It yields the protein CASSSPRTGQETQYF.